This TCR beta chain came from a study of shared T cell receptors in the human thymus. Assay: immunoSEQ multiplex PCR; the TCRdb copy retains only in-frame clones and omits some. The sample holds about 500,000 clones, 78% seen once. This CDR3 region has 15 residues. Germline V gene lookup returns CDR1 LNHNV and CDR2 YYDKDF (reference sequence). Trimming removed 0 bases from V and 5 bases from J; junction bases left unmatched: 2. The same sample was also studied in work on human thymus T cells.

This TCR derives from a boy younger than two with a congenital heart defect. The sample taken for sequencing was thymocytes. The gene calls are TRBV15 and TRBJ1-5; 9 bases agree with TRBD1. The CDR3 nucleotides are TGTGCCACCAGCAGAGATGGGGACAGGGATCAGCCCCAGCATTTT. Translating it yields CATSRDGDRDQPQHF.